Reported below is one TCR beta chain. The record originates from a study of blood T cell repertoires in COVID-19. Whole-study context: COVID-19 samples collected from the United States, Italy and Spain covered acute and convalescent phases. Sources were T cells, B-cell-depleted T cells, or PBMCs; the material itself was cDNA or gDNA.

Original analysis: For nucleated cells, counts were estimated from reference gene primer amplification. Produced via immunoSEQ multiplex PCR; TCRdb's table is partial and in-frame only. V and J calls plus clone size are reproduced from that table; the DNA served to infer D and trimming. The table records 130,000 to 150,000 clones, around four fifths of them present only once. Per the germline V gene, CDR1 is SGHRS and CDR2 is YFSETQ. Trimming at V came to 4 bases and at J to 2 bases, leaving 5 bases not matched to a gene. This CDR3 is 14 amino acids long. The rearrangement links TRBV5-1 to TRBJ1-1; 7 nucleotides line up with TRBD1. This TCR derives from a human donor in a cohort sampled during active COVID-19. The specimen was peripheral blood. CDR3 loop: CASSLQGINTEAFF. The CDR3, as DNA: TGCGCCAGCAGCCTACAGGGGATCAACACTGAAGCTTTCTTT. The full variable domain, with the rest looked up from reference TRBV5-1 and TRBJ1-1, is KAGVTQTPRYLIKTRGQQVTLSCSPISGHRSVSWYQQTPGQGLQFLFEYFSETQRNKGNFPGRFSGRQFSNSRSEMNVSTLELGDSALYLCASSLQGINTEAFFGQGTRLTVV.